Listed below are T cell receptor beta chains from one sample, sequenced in a study of cytomegalovirus exposure and HLA in healthy donors. Clones were read by immunoSEQ multiplex PCR, and TCRdb kept only the in-frame ones, dropping some. The sample consists of 65,000 to 90,000 clones, around 80% of them appearing once. The sample consisted of PBMCs. Source of these receptors: a man aged 25 to 45 in good health and CMV-seronegative. CDR3s include the opening cysteine and the closing phenylalanine or tryptophan. Each record gives: V gene, J gene, clone size, D gene, CDR3 protein, CDR3 DNA. A D gene is named only where the DNA matches it firmly. The listing skips clone size in some rows; elsewhere it reads once, few, many or a size class.

V gene: TRBV5-6
J gene: TRBJ2-7
clone size: once
D gene: TRBD1
CDR3 protein: CASSPGQGRSEQYF
CDR3 DNA: TGTGCCAGCAGCCCCGGACAGGGGAGAAGCGAGCAGTACTTC

V gene: TRBV2
J gene: TRBJ2-7
clone size: few
D gene: TRBD1
CDR3 protein: CASSSQGQGAHEQYF
CDR3 DNA: TGTGCCAGCTCCTCACAAGGACAGGGGGCCCACGAGCAGTACTTC

V gene: TRBV27
J gene: TRBJ1-2
clone size: .
D gene: TRBD1
CDR3 protein: CASSFAARDRDGYPF
CDR3 DNA: TGTGCCAGCAGTTTTGCCGCCCGGGACAGGGATGGCTACCCCTTC

V gene: TRBV6-6
J gene: TRBJ2-7
clone size: few
D gene: TRBD1
CDR3 protein: CASSRQGSSYEQYF
CDR3 DNA: TGTGCCAGCAGTCGACAGGGAAGCTCCTACGAGCAGTACTTC

V gene: TRBV18
J gene: TRBJ1-1
clone size: few
D gene: .
CDR3 protein: CASSPGTLGTTEAFF
CDR3 DNA: TGTGCCAGCTCACCGGGGACTCTCGGGACCACTGAAGCTTTCTTT

V gene: TRBV7-2
J gene: TRBJ2-7
clone size: .
D gene: .
CDR3 protein: CASSLEYRTYEQYF
CDR3 DNA: TGTGCCAGCAGCTTAGAATACAGAACCTACGAGCAGTACTTC

V gene: TRBV29-1
J gene: TRBJ1-3
clone size: .
D gene: .
CDR3 protein: CSAGGAGNTIYF
CDR3 DNA: TGCAGCGCGGGGGGGGCTGGAAACACCATATATTTT

V gene: TRBV18
J gene: TRBJ1-3
clone size: few
D gene: TRBD1
CDR3 protein: CASSPDRGSGNTIYF
CDR3 DNA: TGTGCCAGCTCACCGGACAGGGGCTCTGGAAACACCATATATTTT

V gene: TRBV7-2
J gene: TRBJ2-4
clone size: .
D gene: TRBD1
CDR3 protein: CASSPGQGKNIQYF
CDR3 DNA: TGTGCCAGCAGTCCCGGACAGGGGAAAAACATTCAGTACTTC

V gene: TRBV6-5
J gene: TRBJ1-1
clone size: .
D gene: .
CDR3 protein: CASSYAEYTEAFF
CDR3 DNA: TGTGCCAGCAGCTACGCCGAGTACACTGAAGCTTTCTTT

V gene: TRBV4-3
J gene: TRBJ1-6
clone size: medium-sized
D gene: TRBD1
CDR3 protein: CASSLDRGNSPLHF
CDR3 DNA: TGCGCCAGCAGCCTGGACAGGGGTAATTCACCCCTCCACTTT

V gene: TRBV9
J gene: TRBJ2-3
clone size: .
D gene: .
CDR3 protein: CASSGGGGFIDTQYF
CDR3 DNA: TGTGCCAGCAGCGGCGGAGGGGGCTTCATAGATACGCAGTATTTT

V gene: TRBV7-2
J gene: TRBJ1-1
clone size: once
D gene: .
CDR3 protein: CASSKQQGNTEAFF
CDR3 DNA: TGTGCCAGCAGCAAACAACAGGGGAACACTGAAGCTTTCTTT

V gene: TRBV6-1
J gene: TRBJ1-6
clone size: .
D gene: TRBD1
CDR3 protein: CASSFPGTGDSPLHF
CDR3 DNA: TGTGCCAGCTCCTTTCCCGGGACAGGGGATTCACCCCTCCACTTT

V gene: TRBV5-1
J gene: TRBJ1-2
clone size: .
D gene: .
CDR3 protein: CASSLDLGRQGYTF
CDR3 DNA: TGCGCCAGCAGCTTGGATCTGGGCCGGCAAGGCTACACCTTC

V gene: TRBV28
J gene: TRBJ2-3
clone size: .
D gene: .
CDR3 protein: CASSLGGADTQYF
CDR3 DNA: TGTGCCAGCAGCTTAGGCGGGGCAGATACGCAGTATTTT

V gene: TRBV6-5
J gene: TRBJ1-5
clone size: few
D gene: TRBD1
CDR3 protein: CASSRGQGWSQPQHF
CDR3 DNA: TGTGCCAGCAGCAGGGGACAGGGATGGTCTCAGCCCCAGCATTTT